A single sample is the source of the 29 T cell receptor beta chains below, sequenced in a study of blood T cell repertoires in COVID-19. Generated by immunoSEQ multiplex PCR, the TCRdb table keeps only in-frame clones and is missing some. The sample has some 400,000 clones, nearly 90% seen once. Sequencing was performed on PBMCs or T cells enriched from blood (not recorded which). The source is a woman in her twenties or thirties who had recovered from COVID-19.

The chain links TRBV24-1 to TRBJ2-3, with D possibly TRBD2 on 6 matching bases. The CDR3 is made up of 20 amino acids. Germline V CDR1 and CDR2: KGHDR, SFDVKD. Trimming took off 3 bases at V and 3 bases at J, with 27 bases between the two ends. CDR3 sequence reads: CATSDPLTPGDFFTTDTQYF. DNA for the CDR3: TGTGCCACCAGTGATCCCCTGACCCCGGGAGATTTTTTCACGACAGATACGCAGTATTTT.

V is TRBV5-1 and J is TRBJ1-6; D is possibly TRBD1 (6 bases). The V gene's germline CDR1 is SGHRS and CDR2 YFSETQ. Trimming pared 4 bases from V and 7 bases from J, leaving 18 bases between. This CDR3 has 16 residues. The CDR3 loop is CASSPGTPVVNSPLHF. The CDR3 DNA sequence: TGCGCCAGCAGCCCCGGGACACCGGTCGTCAATTCACCCCTCCACTTT.

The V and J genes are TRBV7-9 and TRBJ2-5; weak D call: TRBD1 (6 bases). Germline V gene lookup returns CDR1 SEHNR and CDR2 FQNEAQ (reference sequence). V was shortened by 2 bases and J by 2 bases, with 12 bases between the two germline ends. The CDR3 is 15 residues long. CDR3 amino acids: CASSLSGDLQETQYF. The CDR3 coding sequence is TGTGCCAGCAGCTTATCAGGGGACCTACAAGAGACCCAGTACTTC.

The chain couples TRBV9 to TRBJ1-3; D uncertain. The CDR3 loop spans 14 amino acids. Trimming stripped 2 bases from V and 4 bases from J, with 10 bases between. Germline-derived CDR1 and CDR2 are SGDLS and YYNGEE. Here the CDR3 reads CASSVSRLGNTIYF. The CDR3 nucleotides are TGTGCCAGCAGCGTGTCTCGTCTGGGAAACACCATATATTTT.

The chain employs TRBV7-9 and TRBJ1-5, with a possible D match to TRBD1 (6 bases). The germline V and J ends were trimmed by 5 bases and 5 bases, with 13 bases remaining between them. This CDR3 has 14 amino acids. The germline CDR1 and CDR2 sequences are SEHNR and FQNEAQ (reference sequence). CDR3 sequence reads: CASSRLNRDQPQHF. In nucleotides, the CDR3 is TGTGCCAGCAGCCGCCTAAACAGGGATCAGCCCCAGCATTTT.

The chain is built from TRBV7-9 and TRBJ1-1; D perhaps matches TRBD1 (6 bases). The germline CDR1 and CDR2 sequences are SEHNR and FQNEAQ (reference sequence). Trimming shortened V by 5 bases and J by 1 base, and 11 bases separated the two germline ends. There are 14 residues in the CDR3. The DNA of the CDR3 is TGTGCCAGCAGCGCCCGGACAGCGAACACTGAAGCTTTCTTT. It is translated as CASSARTANTEAFF. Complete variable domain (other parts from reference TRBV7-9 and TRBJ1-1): DTGVSQNPRHKITKRGQNVTFRCDPISEHNRLYWYRQTLGQGPEFLTYFQNEAQLEKSRLLSDRFSAERPKGSFSTLEIQRTEQGDSAMYLCASSARTANTEAFFGQGTRLTVV.

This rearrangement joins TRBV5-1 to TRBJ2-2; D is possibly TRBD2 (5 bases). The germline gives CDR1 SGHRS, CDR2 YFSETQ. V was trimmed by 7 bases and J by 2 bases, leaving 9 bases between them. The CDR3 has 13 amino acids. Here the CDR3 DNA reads TGCGCCAGCGCCCCGGGAAACACCGGGGAGCTGTTTTTT. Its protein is CASAPGNTGELFF.

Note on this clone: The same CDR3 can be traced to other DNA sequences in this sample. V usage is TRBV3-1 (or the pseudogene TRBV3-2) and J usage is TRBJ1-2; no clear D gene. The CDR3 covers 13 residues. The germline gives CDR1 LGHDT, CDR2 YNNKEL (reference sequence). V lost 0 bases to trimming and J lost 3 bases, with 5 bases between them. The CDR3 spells CASSQERYYGYTF. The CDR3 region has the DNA TGTGCCAGCAGCCAAGAGAGATACTATGGCTACACCTTC.

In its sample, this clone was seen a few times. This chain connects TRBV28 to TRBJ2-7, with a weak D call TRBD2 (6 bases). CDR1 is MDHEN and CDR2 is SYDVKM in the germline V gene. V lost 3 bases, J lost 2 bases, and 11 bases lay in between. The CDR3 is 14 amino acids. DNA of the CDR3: TGTGCCAGCAGTTTGGAGGGAGCCCCCTACGAGCAGTACTTC. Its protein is CASSLEGAPYEQYF.

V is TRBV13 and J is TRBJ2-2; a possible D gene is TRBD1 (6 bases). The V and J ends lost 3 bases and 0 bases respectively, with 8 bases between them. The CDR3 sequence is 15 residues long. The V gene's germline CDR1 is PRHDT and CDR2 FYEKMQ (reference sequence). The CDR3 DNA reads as TGTGCCAGCAGCTTCGGACAGACGAACACCGGGGAGCTGTTTTTT. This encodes CASSFGQTNTGELFF.

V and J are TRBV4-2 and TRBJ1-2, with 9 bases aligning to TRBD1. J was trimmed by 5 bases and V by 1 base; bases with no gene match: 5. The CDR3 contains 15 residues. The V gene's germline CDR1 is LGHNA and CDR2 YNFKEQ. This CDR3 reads CASSQGDREGYGYTF. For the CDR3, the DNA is TGTGCCAGCAGCCAAGGGGACAGGGAAGGGTATGGCTACACCTTC.

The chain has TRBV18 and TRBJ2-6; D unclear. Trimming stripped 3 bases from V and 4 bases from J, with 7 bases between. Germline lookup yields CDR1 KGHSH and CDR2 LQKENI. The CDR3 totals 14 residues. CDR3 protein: CASSPGRGANVLTF. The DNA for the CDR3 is TGTGCCAGCTCACCGGGCCGAGGGGCCAACGTCCTGACTTTC.

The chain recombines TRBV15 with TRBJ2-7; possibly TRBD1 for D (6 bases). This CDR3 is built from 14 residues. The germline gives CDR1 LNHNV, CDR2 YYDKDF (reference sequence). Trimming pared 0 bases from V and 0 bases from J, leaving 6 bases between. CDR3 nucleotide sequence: TGTGCCACCAGCAGAGAGGGGGCCTCCTACGAGCAGTACTTC. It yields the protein CATSREGASYEQYF.

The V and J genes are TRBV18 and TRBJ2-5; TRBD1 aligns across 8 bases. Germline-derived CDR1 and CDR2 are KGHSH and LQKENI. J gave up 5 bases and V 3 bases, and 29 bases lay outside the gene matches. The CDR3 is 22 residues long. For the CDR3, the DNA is TGTGCCAGCTCACCGCGGACAGGGCCTCTTTCTCCAATTAGGAGCGGCGGTGAGACCCAGTACTTC. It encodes CASSPRTGPLSPIRSGGETQYF.

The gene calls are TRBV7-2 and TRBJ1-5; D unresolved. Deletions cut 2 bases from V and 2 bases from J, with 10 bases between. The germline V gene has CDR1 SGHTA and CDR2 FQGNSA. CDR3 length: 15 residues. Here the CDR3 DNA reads TGTGCCAGCAGCTTAAGGAGCATTGGCAATCAGCCCCAGCATTTT. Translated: CASSLRSIGNQPQHF.

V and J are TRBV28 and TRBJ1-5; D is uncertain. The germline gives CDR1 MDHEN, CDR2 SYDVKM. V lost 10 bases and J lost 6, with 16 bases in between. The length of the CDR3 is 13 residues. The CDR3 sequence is CAIRHSRSQPQHF. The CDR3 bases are TGTGCCATCAGACATTCGAGGTCTCAGCCCCAGCATTTT.

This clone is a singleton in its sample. Here the CDR3 reads CASRARINTEAFF. CDR3 in DNA: TGTGCCAGCAGGGCCAGGATAAACACTGAAGCTTTCTTT. The rearrangement uses TRBV12-3 or TRBV12-4 and TRBJ1-1; D not certain. CDR3 length: 13 residues. V gave up 6 bases and J gave up 2 bases, with 10 bases separating them.

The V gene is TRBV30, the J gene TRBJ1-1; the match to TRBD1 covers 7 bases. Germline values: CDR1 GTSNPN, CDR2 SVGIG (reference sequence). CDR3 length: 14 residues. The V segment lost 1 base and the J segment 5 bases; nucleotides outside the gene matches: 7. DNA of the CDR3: TGTGCCTGGAGTGCCGGGACAGCGGCTACTGAAGCTTTCTTT. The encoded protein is CAWSAGTAATEAFF. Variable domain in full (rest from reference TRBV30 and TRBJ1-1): SQTIHQWPATLVQPVGSPLSLECTVEGTSNPNLYWYRQAAGRGLQLLFYSVGIGQISSEVPQNLSASRPQDRQFILSSKKLLLSDSGFYLCAWSAGTAATEAFFGQGTRLTVV.

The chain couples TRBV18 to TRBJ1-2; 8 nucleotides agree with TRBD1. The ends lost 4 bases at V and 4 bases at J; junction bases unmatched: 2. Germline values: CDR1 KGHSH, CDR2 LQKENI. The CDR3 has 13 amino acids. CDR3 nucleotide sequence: TGTGCCAGCTCACTAGGACAGGGCTATGGCTACACCTTC. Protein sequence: CASSLGQGYGYTF.

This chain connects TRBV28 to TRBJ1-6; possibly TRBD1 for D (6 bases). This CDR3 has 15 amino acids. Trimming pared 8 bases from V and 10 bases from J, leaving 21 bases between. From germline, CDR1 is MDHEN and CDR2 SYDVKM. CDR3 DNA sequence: TGTGCCAGCCGGACCCCGGGGGGGGCGGGCTCACCCCTCCACTTT. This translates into CASRTPGGAGSPLHF.

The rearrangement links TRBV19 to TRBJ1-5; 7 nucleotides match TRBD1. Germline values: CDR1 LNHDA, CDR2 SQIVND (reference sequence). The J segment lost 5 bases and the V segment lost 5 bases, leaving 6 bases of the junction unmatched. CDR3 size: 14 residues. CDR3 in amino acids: CASSLRQGYQPQHF. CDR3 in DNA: TGTGCCAGTAGTCTTCGACAGGGCTATCAGCCCCAGCATTTT.

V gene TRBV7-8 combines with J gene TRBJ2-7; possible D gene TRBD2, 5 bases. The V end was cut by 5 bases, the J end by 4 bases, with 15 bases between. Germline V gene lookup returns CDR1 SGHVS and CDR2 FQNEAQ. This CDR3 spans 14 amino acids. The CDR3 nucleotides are TGTGCCAGCAGCACGAATTTACGGGAATACGAGCAGTACTTC. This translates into CASSTNLREYEQYF.

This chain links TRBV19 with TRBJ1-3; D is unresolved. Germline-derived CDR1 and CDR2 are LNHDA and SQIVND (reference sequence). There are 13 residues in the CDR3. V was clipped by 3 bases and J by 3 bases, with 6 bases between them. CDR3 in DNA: TGTGCCAGTAGTATTGAGTTTGGAAACACCATATATTTT. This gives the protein CASSIEFGNTIYF.

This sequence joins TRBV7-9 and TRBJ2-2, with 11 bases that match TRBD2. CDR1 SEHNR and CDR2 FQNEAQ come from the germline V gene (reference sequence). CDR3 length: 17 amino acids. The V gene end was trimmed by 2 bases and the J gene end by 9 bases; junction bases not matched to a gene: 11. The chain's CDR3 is CASSLWSLAGGPRELFF. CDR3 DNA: TGTGCCAGCAGCTTATGGTCCTTAGCGGGAGGGCCCCGGGAGCTGTTTTTT.

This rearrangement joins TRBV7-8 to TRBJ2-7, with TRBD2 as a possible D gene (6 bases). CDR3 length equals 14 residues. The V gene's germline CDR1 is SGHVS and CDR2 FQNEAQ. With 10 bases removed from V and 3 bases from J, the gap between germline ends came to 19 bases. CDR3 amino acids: CATGLRGVNYEQYF. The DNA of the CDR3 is TGTGCCACCGGACTGCGGGGTGTGAACTACGAGCAGTACTTC. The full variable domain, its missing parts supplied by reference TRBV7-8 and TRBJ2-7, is GAGVSQSPRYKVAKRGQDVALRCDPISGHVSLFWYQQALGQGPEFLTYFQNEAQLDKSGLPSDRFFAERPEGSVSTLKIQRTQQEDSAVYLCATGLRGVNYEQYFGPGTRLTVT.

The CDR3 bases are TGTGCCAGTAGTATGGGAGGCAGGACGGCAAAAAACACTGAAGCTTTCTTT. Its protein is CASSMGGRTAKNTEAFF. The rearrangement links TRBV19 to TRBJ1-1; D gene uncertain. This CDR3 spans 17 amino acids. CDR1 is LNHDA and CDR2 is SQIVND in the germline V gene (reference sequence). Trimming removed 3 bases at V and 2 bases at J, with 19 bases between.

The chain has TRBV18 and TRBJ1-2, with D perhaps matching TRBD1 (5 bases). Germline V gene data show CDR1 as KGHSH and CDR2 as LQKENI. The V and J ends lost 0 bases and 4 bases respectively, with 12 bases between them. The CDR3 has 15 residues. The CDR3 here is CASSPPGASSYGYTF. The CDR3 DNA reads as TGTGCCAGCTCACCACCAGGGGCGAGTAGCTATGGCTACACCTTC.

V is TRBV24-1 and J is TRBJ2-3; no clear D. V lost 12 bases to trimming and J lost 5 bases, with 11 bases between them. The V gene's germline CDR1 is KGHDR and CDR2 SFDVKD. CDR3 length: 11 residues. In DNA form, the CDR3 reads TGTGCCTCCGCTAGTGAAGATACGCAGTATTTT. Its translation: CASASEDTQYF.

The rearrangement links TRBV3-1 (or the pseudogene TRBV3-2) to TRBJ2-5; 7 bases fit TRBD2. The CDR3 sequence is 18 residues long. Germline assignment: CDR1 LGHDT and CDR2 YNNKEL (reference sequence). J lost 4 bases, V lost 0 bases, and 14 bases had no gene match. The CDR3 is CASSQDSGASGAGETQYF. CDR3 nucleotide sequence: TGTGCCAGCAGCCAAGATTCCGGGGCGAGCGGGGCCGGAGAGACCCAGTACTTC.